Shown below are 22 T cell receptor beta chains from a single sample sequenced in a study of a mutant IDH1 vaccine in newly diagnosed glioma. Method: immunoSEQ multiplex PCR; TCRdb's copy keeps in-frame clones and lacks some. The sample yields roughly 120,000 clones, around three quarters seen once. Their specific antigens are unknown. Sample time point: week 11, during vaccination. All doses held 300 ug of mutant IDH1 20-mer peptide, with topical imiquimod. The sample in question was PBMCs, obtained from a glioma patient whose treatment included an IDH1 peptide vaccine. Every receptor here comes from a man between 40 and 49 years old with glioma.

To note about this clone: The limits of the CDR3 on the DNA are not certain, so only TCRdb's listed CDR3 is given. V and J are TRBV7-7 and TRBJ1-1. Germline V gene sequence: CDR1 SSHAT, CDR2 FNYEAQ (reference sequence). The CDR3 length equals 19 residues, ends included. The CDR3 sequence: CASSYPCGGRCGLGTEAFF.

This chain's CDR3 is CASSDLGQGSYEQYF. CDR3 DNA: TGTGCCAGCAGTGATTTAGGACAGGGATCCTACGAGCAGTACTTC. The chain couples TRBV6-1 to TRBJ2-7; 8 nucleotides align to TRBD1. CDR3 length: 15 residues. The germline V gene has CDR1 MNHNS and CDR2 SASEGT. J gave up 1 base and V 3 bases, and 5 bases lay outside the gene matches.

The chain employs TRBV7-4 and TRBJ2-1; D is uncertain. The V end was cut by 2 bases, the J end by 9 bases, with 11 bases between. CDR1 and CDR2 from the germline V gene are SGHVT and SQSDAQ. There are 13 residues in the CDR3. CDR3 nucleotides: TGTGCCAGCAGCTTACTACGGAAAATTGAGCAGTTCTTC. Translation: CASSLLRKIEQFF.

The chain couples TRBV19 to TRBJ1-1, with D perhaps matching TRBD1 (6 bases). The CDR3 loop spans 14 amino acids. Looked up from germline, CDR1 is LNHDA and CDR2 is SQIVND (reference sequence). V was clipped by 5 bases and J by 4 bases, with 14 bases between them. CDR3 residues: CASSPQGMSTEAFF. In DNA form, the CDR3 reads TGTGCCAGTAGTCCGCAGGGGATGTCCACTGAAGCTTTCTTT.

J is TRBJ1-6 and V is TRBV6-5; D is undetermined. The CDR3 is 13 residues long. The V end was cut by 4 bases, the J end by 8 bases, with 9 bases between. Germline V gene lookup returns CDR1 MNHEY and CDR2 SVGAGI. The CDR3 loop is CASSSVRDSPLHF. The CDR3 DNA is TGTGCCAGCAGTTCGGTCCGTGATTCACCCCTCCACTTT.

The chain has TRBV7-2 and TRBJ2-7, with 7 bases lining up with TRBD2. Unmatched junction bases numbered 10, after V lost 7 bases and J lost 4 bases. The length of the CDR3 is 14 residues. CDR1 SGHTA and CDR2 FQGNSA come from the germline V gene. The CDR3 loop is CASTLGGSVYEQYF. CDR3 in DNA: TGTGCCAGCACCTTGGGCGGGAGTGTGTACGAGCAGTACTTC.

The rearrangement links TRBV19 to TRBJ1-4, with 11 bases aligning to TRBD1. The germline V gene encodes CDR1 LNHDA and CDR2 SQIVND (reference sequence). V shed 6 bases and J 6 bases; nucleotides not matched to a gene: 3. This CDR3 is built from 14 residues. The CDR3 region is CASSWTGGYEKLFF. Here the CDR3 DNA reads TGTGCCAGTAGCTGGACAGGGGGCTATGAAAAACTGTTTTTT.

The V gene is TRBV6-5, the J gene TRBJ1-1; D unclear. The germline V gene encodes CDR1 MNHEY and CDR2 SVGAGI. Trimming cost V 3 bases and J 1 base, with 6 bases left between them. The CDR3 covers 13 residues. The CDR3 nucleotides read TGTGCCAGCAGTTATATGGGGAACACTGAAGCTTTCTTT. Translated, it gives CASSYMGNTEAFF.

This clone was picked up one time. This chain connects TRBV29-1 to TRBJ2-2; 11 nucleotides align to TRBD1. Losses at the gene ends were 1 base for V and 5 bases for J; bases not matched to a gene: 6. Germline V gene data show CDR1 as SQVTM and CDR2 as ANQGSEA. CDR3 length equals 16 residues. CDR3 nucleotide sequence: TGCAGCGTTGAAGTTTGGGGACAGGGGGTTACCGGGGAGCTGTTTTTT. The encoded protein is CSVEVWGQGVTGELFF.

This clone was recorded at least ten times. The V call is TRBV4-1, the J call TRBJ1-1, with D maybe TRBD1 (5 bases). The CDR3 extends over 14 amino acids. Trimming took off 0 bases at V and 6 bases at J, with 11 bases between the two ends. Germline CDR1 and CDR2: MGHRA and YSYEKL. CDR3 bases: TGCGCCAGCAGCCAAGATGGGGGGATCCCTGAAGCTTTCTTT. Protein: CASSQDGGIPEAFF.

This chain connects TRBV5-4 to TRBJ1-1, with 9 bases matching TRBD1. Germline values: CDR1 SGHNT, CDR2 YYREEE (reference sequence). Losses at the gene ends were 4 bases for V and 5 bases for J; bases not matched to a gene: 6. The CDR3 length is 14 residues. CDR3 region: CASSRGTGRTEAFF. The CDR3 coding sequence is TGTGCCAGCAGCCGTGGGACAGGGAGGACTGAAGCTTTCTTT. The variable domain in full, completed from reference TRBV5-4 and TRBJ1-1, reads ETGVTQSPTHLIKTRGQQVTLRCSSQSGHNTVSWYQQALGQGPQFIFQYYREEENGRGNFPPRFSGLQFPNYSSELNVNALELDDSALYLCASSRGTGRTEAFFGQGTRLTVV.

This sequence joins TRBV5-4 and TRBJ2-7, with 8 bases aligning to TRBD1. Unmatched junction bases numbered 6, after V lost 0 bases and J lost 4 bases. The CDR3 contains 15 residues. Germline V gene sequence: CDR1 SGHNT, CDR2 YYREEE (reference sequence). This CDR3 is CASSLGRRGLYEQYF. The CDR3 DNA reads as TGTGCCAGCAGCTTGGGTCGCAGGGGGCTTTACGAGCAGTACTTC.

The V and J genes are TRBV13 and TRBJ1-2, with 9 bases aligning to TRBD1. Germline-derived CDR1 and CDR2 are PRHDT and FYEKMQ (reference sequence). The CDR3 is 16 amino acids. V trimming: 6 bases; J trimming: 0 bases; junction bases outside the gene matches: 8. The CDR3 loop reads CASRRTGAITNYGYTF. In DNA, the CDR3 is TGTGCCAGCAGGCGGACAGGGGCTATCACTAACTATGGCTACACCTTC.

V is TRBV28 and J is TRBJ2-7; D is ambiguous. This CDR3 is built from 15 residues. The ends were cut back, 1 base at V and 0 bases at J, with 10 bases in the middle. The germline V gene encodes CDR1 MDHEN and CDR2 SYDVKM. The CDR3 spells CASSLSRALSYEQYF. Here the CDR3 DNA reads TGTGCCAGCAGTTTATCAAGGGCTCTCTCCTACGAGCAGTACTTC.

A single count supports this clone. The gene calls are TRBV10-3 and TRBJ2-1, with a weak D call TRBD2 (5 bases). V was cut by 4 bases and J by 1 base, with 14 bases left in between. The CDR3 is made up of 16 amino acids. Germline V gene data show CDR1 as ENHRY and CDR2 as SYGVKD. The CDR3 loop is CAISAGGRSSYNEQFF. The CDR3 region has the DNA TGTGCCATCAGTGCTGGAGGAAGGTCTTCCTACAATGAGCAGTTCTTC.

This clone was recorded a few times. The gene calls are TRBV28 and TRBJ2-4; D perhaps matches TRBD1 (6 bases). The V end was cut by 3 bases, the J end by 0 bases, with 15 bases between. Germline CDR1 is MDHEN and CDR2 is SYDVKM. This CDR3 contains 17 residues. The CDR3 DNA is TGTGCCAGCAGTTTGAGCTTGGACAGACTAGCCAAAAACATTCAGTACTTC. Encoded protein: CASSLSLDRLAKNIQYF.

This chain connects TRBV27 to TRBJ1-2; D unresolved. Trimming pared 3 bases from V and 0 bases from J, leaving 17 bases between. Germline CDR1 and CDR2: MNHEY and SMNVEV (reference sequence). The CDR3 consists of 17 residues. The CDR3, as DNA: TGTGCCAGCAGTTTCTCCCTCCGACACGGAACTAACTATGGCTACACCTTC. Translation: CASSFSLRHGTNYGYTF.

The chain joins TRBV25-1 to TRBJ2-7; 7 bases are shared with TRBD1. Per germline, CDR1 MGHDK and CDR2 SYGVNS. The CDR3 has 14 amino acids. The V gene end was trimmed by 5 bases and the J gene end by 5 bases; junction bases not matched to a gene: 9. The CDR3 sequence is CASSSADRRHEQYF. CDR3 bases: TGTGCCAGCAGTAGCGCGGACAGGCGGCACGAGCAGTACTTC.

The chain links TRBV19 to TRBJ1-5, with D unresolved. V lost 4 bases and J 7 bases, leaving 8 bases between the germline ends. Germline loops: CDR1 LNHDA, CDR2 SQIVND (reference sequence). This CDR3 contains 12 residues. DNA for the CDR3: TGTGCCAGTAGTAGAGGATCCCAGCCCCAGCATTTT. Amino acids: CASSRGSQPQHF.

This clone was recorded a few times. CDR3 in amino acids: CASSAAGFSNQPQHF. The CDR3 region has the DNA TGTGCCAGTAGTGCGGCCGGTTTTAGCAATCAGCCCCAGCATTTT. The V and J genes are TRBV6-5 and TRBJ1-5; D is undetermined. V shed 9 bases and J shed 0 bases, with 15 bases lying between them. From germline, CDR1 is MNHEY and CDR2 SVGAGI. This CDR3 has 15 amino acids.

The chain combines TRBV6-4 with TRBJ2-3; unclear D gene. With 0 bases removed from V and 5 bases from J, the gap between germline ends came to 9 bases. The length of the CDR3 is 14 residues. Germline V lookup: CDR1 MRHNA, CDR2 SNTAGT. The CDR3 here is CASSDSGGKDTQYF. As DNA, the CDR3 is TGTGCCAGCAGTGACTCTGGTGGGAAAGATACGCAGTATTTT.

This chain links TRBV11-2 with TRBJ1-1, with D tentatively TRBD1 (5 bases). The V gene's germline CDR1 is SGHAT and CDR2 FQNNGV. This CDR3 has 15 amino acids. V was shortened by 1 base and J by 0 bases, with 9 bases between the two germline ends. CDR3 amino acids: CASSLAQGLNTEAFF. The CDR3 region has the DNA TGTGCCAGCAGCTTAGCGCAGGGTCTGAACACTGAAGCTTTCTTT.